The entry below gives a single T cell receptor (beta chain) sequence along with its context. What it binds is not known. Clones were sequenced by immunoSEQ multiplex PCR, and TCRdb holds only the in-frame ones, with some missing. The sample holds 120,000 to 150,000 clones, roughly 90% seen once. The sample is drawn from a study of T cell responses to AZD1222 COVID-19 vaccine. Deletions cut 4 bases from V and 4 bases from J, with 14 bases between. The CDR3 is 15 amino acids. Germline-derived CDR1 and CDR2 are SGHNT and YENEEA. Study outcomes and limitations: Donors were largely white British and mainly female; clonal diversity was possibly underestimated.

Second-dose timings of about 4 or about 12 weeks were pooled. This sample comprised peripheral blood, obtained 28 days after the second AZD1222 dose. The TCR sequence derives from an adult who received the AZD1222 COVID-19 vaccine. This rearrangement joins TRBV11-3 to TRBJ2-1; possible D gene TRBD2, 5 bases. The DNA for the CDR3 is TGTGCCAGCAGCTCAAATTTCGGGGAATACAATGAGCAGTTCTTC. It specifies CASSSNFGEYNEQFF.